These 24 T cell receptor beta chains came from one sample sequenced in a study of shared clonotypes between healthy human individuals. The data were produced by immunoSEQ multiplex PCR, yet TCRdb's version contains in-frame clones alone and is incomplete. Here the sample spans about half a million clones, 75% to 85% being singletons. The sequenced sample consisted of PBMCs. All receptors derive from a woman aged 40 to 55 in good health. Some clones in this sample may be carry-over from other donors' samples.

CDR3 in DNA: TGTGCCAGCAGCAGGGACAGGGTTTGGGAGCAGTACTTC. Encoded protein: CASSRDRVWEQYF. V usage is TRBV7-6 and J usage is TRBJ2-7; 9 bases are a match to TRBD1. The CDR3 has 13 residues. V lost 5 bases and J lost 7; bases outside the gene matches: 6. Germline CDR1 reads SGHVS; CDR2 reads FNYEAQ.

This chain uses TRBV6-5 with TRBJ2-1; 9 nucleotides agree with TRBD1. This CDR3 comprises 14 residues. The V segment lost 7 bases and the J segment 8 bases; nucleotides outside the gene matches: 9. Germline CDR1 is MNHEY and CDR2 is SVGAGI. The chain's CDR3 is CASTAGTGHHEQFF. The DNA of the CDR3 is TGTGCCAGCACCGCCGGGACAGGGCATCATGAGCAGTTCTTC.

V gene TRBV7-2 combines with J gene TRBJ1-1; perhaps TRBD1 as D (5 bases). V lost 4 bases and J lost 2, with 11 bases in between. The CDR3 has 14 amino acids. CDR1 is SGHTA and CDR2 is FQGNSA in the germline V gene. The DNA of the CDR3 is TGTGCCAGCAGCTCCTGGCAGGGAAACACTGAAGCTTTCTTT. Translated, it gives CASSSWQGNTEAFF.

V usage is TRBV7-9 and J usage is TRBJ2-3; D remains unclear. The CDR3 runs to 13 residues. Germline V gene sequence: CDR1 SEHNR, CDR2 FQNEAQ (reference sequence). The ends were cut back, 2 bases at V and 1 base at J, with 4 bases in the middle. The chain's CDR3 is CASSLWRTDTQYF. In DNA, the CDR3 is TGTGCCAGCAGCTTATGGCGCACAGATACGCAGTATTTT.

The CDR3, as DNA: TGCAGCGGACCCGGGACTAGGTTGTACAATGAGCAGTTCTTC. Residues: CSGPGTRLYNEQFF. The genes are TRBV29-1 and TRBJ2-1; 8 bases align to TRBD2. The CDR3 contains 14 residues. Germline trimming cut 7 bases from V and 4 bases from J; bases unmatched to any gene: 9. Germline V lookup: CDR1 SQVTM, CDR2 ANQGSEA.

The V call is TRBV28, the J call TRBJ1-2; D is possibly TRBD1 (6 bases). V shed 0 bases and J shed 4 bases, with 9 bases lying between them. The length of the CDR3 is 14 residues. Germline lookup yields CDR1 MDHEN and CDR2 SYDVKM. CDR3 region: CASSLWGAGYGYTF. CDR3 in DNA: TGTGCCAGCAGTTTATGGGGGGCGGGCTATGGCTACACCTTC.

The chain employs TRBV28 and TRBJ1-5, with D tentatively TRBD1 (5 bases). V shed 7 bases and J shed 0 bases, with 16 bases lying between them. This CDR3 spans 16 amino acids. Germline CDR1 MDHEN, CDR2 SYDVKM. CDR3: CASTKNPGGSNQPQHF. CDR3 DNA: TGTGCCAGCACCAAAAACCCGGGGGGTAGCAATCAGCCCCAGCATTTT.

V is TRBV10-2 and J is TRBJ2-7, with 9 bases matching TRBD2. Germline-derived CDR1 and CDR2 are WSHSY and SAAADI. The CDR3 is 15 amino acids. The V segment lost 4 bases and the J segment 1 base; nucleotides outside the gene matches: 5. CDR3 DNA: TGCGCCAGCAGTGCGGCGGGGGGGGCTTCCTACGAGCAGTACTTC. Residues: CASSAAGGASYEQYF.

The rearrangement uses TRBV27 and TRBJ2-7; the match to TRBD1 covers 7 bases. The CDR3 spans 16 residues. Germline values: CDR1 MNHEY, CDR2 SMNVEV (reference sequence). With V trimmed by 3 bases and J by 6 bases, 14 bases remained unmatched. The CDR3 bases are TGTGCCAGCAGTTTTAGCGTTGGGACAGAGCCCTCCGAGCAGTACTTC. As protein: CASSFSVGTEPSEQYF.

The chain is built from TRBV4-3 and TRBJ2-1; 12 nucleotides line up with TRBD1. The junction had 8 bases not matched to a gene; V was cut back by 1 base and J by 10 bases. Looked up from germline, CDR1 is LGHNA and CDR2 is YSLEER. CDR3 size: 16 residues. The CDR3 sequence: CASSQGRGQGAGEQFF. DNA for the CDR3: TGCGCCAGCAGCCAAGGTCGGGGACAGGGGGCCGGGGAGCAGTTCTTC.

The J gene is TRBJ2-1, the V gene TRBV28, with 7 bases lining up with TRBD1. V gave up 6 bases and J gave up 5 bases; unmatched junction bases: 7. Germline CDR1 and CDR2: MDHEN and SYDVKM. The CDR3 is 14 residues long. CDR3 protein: CASSLQDRDNEQFF. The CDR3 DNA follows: TGTGCCAGCAGCCTACAAGACAGGGACAATGAGCAGTTCTTC.

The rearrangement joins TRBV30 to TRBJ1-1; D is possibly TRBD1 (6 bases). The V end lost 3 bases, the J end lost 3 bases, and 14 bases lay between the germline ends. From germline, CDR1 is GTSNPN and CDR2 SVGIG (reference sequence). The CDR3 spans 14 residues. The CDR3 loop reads CAWSRGGADTEAFF. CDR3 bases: TGTGCCTGGAGCCGAGGGGGGGCGGACACTGAAGCTTTCTTT.

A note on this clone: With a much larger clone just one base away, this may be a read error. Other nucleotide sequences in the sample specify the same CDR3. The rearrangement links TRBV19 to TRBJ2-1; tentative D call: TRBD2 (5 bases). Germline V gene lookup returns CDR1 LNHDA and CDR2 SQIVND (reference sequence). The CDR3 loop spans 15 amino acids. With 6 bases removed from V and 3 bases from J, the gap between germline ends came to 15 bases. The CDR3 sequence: CASSRGLADYNEQFF. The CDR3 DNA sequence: TGTGCCAGTAGCAGAGGACTGGCGGACTACAATGAGCAGTTCTTC.

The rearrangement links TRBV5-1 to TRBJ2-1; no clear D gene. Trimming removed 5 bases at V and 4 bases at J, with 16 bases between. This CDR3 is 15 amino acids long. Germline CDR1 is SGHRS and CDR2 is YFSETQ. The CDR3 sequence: CASSYIPDAYNEQFF. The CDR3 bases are TGCGCCAGCAGTTATATCCCGGACGCTTACAATGAGCAGTTCTTC.

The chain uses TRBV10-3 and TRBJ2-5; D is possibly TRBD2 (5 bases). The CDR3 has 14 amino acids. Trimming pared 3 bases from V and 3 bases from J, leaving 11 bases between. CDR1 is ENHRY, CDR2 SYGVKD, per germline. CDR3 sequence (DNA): TGTGCCATCAGTGATTGGACTCACAAAGAGACCCAGTACTTC. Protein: CAISDWTHKETQYF.

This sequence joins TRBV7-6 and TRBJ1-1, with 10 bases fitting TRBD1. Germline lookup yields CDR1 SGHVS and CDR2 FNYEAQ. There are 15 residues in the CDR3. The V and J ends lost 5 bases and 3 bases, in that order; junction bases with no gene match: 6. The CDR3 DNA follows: TGTGCCAGCAGCCAGGGACAGGGGACCTACACTGAAGCTTTCTTT. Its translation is CASSQGQGTYTEAFF.

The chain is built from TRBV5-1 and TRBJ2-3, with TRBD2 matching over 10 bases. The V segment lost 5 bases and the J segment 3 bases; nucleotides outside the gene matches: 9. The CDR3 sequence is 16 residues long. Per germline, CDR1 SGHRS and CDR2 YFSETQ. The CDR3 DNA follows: TGCGCCAGCAGAAGGGGAGCGGGAGGGCCGACAGATACGCAGTATTTT. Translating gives CASRRGAGGPTDTQYF.

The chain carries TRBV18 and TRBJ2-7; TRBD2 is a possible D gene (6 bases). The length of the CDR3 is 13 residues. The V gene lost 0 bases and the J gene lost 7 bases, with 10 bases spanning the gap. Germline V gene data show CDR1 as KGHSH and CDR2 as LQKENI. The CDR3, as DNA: TGTGCCAGCTCACCACCCGGGAGCGAAGAGCAGTACTTC. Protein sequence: CASSPPGSEEQYF.

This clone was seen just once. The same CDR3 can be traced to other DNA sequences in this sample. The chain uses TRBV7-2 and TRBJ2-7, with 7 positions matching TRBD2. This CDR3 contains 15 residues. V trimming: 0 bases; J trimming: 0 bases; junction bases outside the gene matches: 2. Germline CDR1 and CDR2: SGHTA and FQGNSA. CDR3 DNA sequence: TGTGCCAGCAGCTTAGCGGGGGGGAGCTCCTACGAGCAGTACTTC. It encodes CASSLAGGSSYEQYF.

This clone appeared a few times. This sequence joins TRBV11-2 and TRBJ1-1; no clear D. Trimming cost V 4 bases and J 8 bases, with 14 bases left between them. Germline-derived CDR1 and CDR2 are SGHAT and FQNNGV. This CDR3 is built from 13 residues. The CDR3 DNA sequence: TGTGCCAGCAGCTCCTGGACCCGTGAGGAAGCTTTCTTT. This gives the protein CASSSWTREEAFF.

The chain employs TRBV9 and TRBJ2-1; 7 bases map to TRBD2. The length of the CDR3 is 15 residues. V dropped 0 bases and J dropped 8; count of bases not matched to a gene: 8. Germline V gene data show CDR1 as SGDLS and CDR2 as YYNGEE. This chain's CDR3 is CASSVGAGVLDEQFF. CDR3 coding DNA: TGTGCCAGCAGCGTAGGGGCGGGAGTTCTGGATGAGCAGTTCTTC.

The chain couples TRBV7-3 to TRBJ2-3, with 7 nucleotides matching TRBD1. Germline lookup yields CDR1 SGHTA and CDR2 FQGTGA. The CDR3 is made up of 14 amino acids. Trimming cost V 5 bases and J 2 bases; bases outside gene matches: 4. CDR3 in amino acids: CASSQGQITDTQYF. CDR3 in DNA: TGTGCCAGCAGCCAGGGACAGATCACAGATACGCAGTATTTT.

CDR3 loop: CAISPGRNNQPQHF. CDR3 DNA: TGTGCCATCAGCCCCGGGAGGAATAATCAGCCCCAGCATTTT. The V and J genes are TRBV10-3 and TRBJ1-5, with D hard to call. V was cut by 6 bases and J by 4 bases, with 13 bases left in between. The CDR3 spans 14 residues. Per the germline V gene, CDR1 is ENHRY and CDR2 is SYGVKD.

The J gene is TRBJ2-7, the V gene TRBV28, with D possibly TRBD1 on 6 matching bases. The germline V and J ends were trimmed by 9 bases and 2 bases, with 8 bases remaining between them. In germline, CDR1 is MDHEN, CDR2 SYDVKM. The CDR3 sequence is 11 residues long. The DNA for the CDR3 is TGTGCCAGTACAGGGACCTACGAGCAGTACTTC. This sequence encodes CASTGTYEQYF.